This T cell receptor (beta chain) was retrieved from a study of beta chain features in type 1 diabetes listed by TCRdb under 2018. Describing the broader study: Mean age, gender distribution, total cell number and subset yield did not differ between patients and healthy donors. A total of 90 million to 120 million sorted cells were examined across all samples, and a strong correlation was observed between cell number per subset and RNA yield. In the study, TCRB repertoires of sorted circulating CD4+ T cell subsets from recently diagnosed type 1 diabetes patients were compared with those of matched healthy donors. Whereas all 28 donors provided naive and central memory subsets, regulatory and stem cell-like memory subsets were isolated from just 8 patients and roughly eight healthy donors.

The CDR3 numbers 15 residues from cysteine through phenylalanine. Solely the CDR3 DNA is kept, with 45 bases framed from the first base. The germline V gene provides CDR1 MGHRA and CDR2 YSYEKL. At the junction V is shortened by 0 bases and J by 7 bases, with 13 bases in between. From each donor, a single peripheral blood sample of 100 to 150 mL on average was drawn into heparinised tubes. A BD FACSAria II was used to sort naive, central memory, regulatory and stem cell-like memory CD4+ T cells with a panel that included CD45RO, CCR7, CD25, CD127, CD95 and CD27. All sorted populations exceeded 98% purity. PBMCs were isolated immediately by Lymphoprep density gradient centrifugation and stained directly without culture. To minimize batch effects, samples were stained and sorted in pairs, one healthy donor with one patient per experiment. All of the isolated RNA was reverse transcribed with the High Capacity cDNA Reverse Transcription Kit, so expressed TCRB transcripts were sequenced. Deep immunoSEQ sequencing was applied to naive, central memory and regulatory T cell samples, giving an average of about 3.7 million total reads per sample. Sorted cells were lysed in RLT buffer, and RNA was extracted using DNase-treated RNeasy Micro or Mini kits according to cell number. To prevent cross-contamination, every cell subset was processed on its own, while patient and healthy donor samples were processed together. The immunoSEQ multiplex PCR was used to amplify TCRB sequences from cDNA, generating 87-bp fragments that spanned the CDR3 region. Sequencing of the amplicons was done on the Illumina HiSeq platform. In the source study's methods: PCR bias was corrected computationally using synthetic template baselines, and reads within Hamming distance 2 were collapsed, with unmergeable singletons discarded. Reads were aligned against IMGT to assign V, D and J genes, CDR3 length and insertions or deletions at six rearrangement sites. Within each subset, clonotype counts were normalized to the number of sorted cells before true diversity and Gini coefficients were calculated with the tcR R package. The overlap coefficient, calculated on TCRB nucleotide sequences, was used to quantify repertoire sharing. This is the immuneACCESS table as TCRdb keeps it, with only in-frame sequences that have V and J called. A part of the clones is gone; compared with another copy, unresolved V genes explain less than half, and the rest is unexplained. The V and J calls and the clone size are those of that table, but D and trimming were determined from the DNA. This sample lists 300,000 to 350,000 clones; roughly 8.8% were detected once. Of the sample, roughly 1% falls within the top ten clones.

Details on this clone: Its antigen specificity is not known. No base-level quality is on record; no much larger clone is a single base apart.

Study-wide conclusions, independent of this receptor: Sequencing cDNA rather than genomic DNA could over-represent highly expressing activated cells, although activation and CD3 levels did not differ between groups. Type 1 diabetes patients showed a moderate but significant shortening of TCRB CDR3 length in all four CD4+ subsets. Naive, central memory and regulatory TCRB repertoires appeared to be more alike among patients than among healthy donors. Patients with type 1 diabetes made fewer insertions and deleted more nucleotides at VDJ recombination sites, implying thymic rearrangement abnormalities. Shorter templates might have been favored by PCR, but patient and control samples were amplified and corrected together, so both groups would have been affected equally by any skew. HLA sub-analyses involved small numbers of individuals, so any influence of HLA type on TCRB rearrangement remained unresolved.

Sequencing was carried out using central memory CD4+ T cells from blood. The sequence came from a young man with type 1 diabetes. The chain links TRBV4-1 with TRBJ2-4; TRBD2 could be the D gene, as 5 bases match. The nucleotides read TGCGCCAGCAGCCAAGATGGAGGAGGAGGCAACATTCAGTACTTC. Its protein reads: CASSQDGGGGNIQYF.